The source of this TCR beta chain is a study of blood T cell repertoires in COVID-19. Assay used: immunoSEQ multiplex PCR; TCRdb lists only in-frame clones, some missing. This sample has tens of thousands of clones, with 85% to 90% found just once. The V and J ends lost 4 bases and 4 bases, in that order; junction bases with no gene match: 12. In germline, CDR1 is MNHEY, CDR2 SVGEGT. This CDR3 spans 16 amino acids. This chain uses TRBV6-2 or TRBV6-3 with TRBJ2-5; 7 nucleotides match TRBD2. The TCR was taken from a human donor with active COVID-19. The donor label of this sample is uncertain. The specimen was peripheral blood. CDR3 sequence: CASSSPLAAKRETQYF. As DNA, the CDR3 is TGTGCCAGCAGTTCCCCTCTAGCGGCAAAGAGAGAGACCCAGTACTTC.